Listed here are 18 T cell receptor beta chains from one sample, sequenced in a study of T cells in Graves' hyperthyroidism and ophthalmopathy. Amplification yielded TCR beta CDR3 regions, with RNA transcripts as the source. The TCR CDR3 first-round RT-PCR relied on the HTBI primer set. Each CDR3 protein is one row after TCRdb ran MiXCR on the multiplex PCR reads. The data show a few hundred thousand distinct CDR3 sequences, around 16% seen once. The sequencing input was blood. The receptors stem from a woman younger than 45 with Graves' hyperthyroidism.

Concerning this clonotype: A single base separates this from a much larger clone, so it may be a read error. J is TRBJ2-6 and V is TRBV28; possible D gene TRBD1, 5 bases. Germline V CDR1 and CDR2: MDHEN, SYDVKM. Trimming shortened V by 4 bases and J by 2 bases, and 15 bases separated the two germline ends. This CDR3 is built from 17 residues. The CDR3 protein is CASSSNPPGTGANVLTF. The DNA of the CDR3 is TGTGCCAGCAGTTCGAATCCCCCAGGGACTGGGGCCAACGTCCTGACTTTC.

Many counts were recorded for this clonotype. V is TRBV20-1 and J is TRBJ2-3; 10 nucleotides align to TRBD2. CDR3 length: 15 residues. V shed 4 bases and J 0 bases; nucleotides not matched to a gene: 4. Germline V gives CDR1 DFQATT, CDR2 SNEGSKA (reference sequence). The CDR3 spells CSATLAGDSTDTQYF. The CDR3 DNA reads as TGCAGTGCTACGCTAGCGGGAGATAGCACAGATACGCAGTATTTT.

This sequence joins TRBV12-3 or TRBV12-4 and TRBJ1-5; no definite D call. V lost 6 bases and J 1 base, leaving 13 bases between the germline ends. The CDR3 covers 15 residues. This CDR3 reads CASSPRTESNQPQHF. In DNA, the CDR3 is TGTGCCAGCAGCCCCCGGACGGAAAGCAATCAGCCCCAGCATTTT.

The J gene is TRBJ2-1, the V gene TRBV30; TRBD2 matches at 7 bases. This CDR3 contains 15 residues. Per the germline V gene, CDR1 is GTSNPN and CDR2 is SVGIG (reference sequence). With V trimmed by 7 bases and J by 6 bases, 15 bases remained unmatched. The CDR3: CASREWGGVINEQFF. The CDR3 DNA sequence: TGTGCCTCAAGGGAATGGGGGGGAGTCATCAATGAGCAGTTCTTC.

This clonotype appeared many times. In nucleotides, the CDR3 is TGCAGCGTTGAAAGGGCCAGCACTGAAGCTTTCTTT. Translation gives CSVERASTEAFF. J is TRBJ1-1 and V is TRBV29-1; D gene uncertain. Germline V lookup: CDR1 SQVTM, CDR2 ANQGSEA. The V and J ends lost 2 bases and 4 bases respectively, with 8 bases between them. The CDR3 covers 12 residues.

This clonotype was detected many times. The chain carries TRBV6-1 and TRBJ2-7, with D perhaps matching TRBD2 (6 bases). Trimming pared 5 bases from V and 6 bases from J, leaving 17 bases between. The CDR3 spans 14 residues. Germline CDR1 and CDR2: MNHNS and SASEGT. CDR3 residues: CASSFSSDMGEQYF. The CDR3 DNA sequence: TGTGCCAGCAGTTTTTCTAGCGATATGGGCGAGCAGTACTTC.

The genes are TRBV20-1 and TRBJ2-1; D remains unclear. The CDR3 is 13 residues long. The germline V gene encodes CDR1 DFQATT and CDR2 SNEGSKA (reference sequence). V was cut by 6 bases and J by 8 bases, with 17 bases left in between. The CDR3 reads CSARPEVLHEQFF. CDR3 in DNA: TGCAGTGCCAGACCCGAGGTGTTGCATGAGCAGTTCTTC.

CDR3 in DNA: TGTGCCAGCAGTTACTCGACAGGGACAATTTATCGGGAGCAGTTCTTC. Amino acid sequence: CASSYSTGTIYREQFF. The rearrangement joins TRBV6-2 or TRBV6-3 to TRBJ2-1, with 7 positions matching TRBD1. The CDR3 consists of 16 residues. The V gene end was trimmed by 0 bases and the J gene end by 10 bases; junction bases not matched to a gene: 12. CDR1 is MNHEY, CDR2 SVGEGT, per germline.

This clonotype occurred many times. The chain combines TRBV20-1 with TRBJ2-7; 12 nucleotides align to TRBD1. This CDR3 has 14 amino acids. CDR1 is DFQATT, CDR2 SNEGSKA, per germline (reference sequence). V lost 8 bases to trimming and J lost 6 bases; unmatched junction nucleotides: 11. In nucleotides, the CDR3 is TGCAGTATCCACCTCGGGACAGGGGGCATCGAGCAGTACTTC. Amino acid sequence: CSIHLGTGGIEQYF.

This clonotype occurred many times. The chain is built from TRBV7-2 and TRBJ2-7, with D unresolved. There are 12 residues in the CDR3. Per germline, CDR1 SGHTA and CDR2 FQGNSA. The V and J ends lost 5 bases and 13 bases respectively, with 18 bases between them. The CDR3 here is CASSPSSYLSYF. CDR3 DNA sequence: TGTGCCAGCAGCCCCTCGTCCTACTTGTCTTACTTC.

The V call is TRBV12-5, the J call TRBJ2-1; TRBD2 agrees at 8 bases. V shed 6 bases and J 5 bases; nucleotides not matched to a gene: 9. The CDR3 has 15 amino acids. CDR1 is LGHNT, CDR2 FRNRAP, per germline. CDR3 sequence: CASGNAGGPHNEQFF. The CDR3 coding sequence is TGTGCTAGTGGCAACGCGGGAGGCCCCCACAATGAGCAGTTCTTC.

This clonotype was seen repeatedly, ten times or more. The chain has TRBV5-8 and TRBJ2-3, with 12 bases identical to TRBD2. V lost 4 bases to trimming and J lost 5 bases; unmatched junction nucleotides: 8. Germline assignment: CDR1 SGHTS and CDR2 YDEGEE. The length of the CDR3 is 16 residues. Written as DNA, the CDR3 is TGTGCCAGCAGCACACGGACTAGCGGGATCTTAGATACGCAGTATTTT. Protein: CASSTRTSGILDTQYF.

This clonotype has just a few counts. The chain's CDR3 is CASSTLGTSGETPSYF. CDR3 in DNA: TGTGCCAGTAGTACCCTCGGGACTAGCGGGGAAACCCCGTCGTACTTC. This chain connects TRBV19 to TRBJ2-5; 13 bases line up with TRBD2. The V gene's germline CDR1 is LNHDA and CDR2 SQIVND (reference sequence). After removal of 4 bases from V and 13 bases from J, the junction contained 15 bases not matched to a gene. CDR3 length equals 16 residues. The full variable domain, completed using reference TRBV19 and TRBJ2-5, is DGGITQSPKYLFRKEGQNVTLSCEQNLNHDAMYWYRQDPGQGLRLIYYSQIVNDFQKGDIAEGYSVSREKKESFPLTVTSAQKNPTAFYLCASSTLGTSGETPSYFGPGTRLLVL.

This clonotype was detected ten times or more. The CDR3 region has the DNA TGTGCCAGCAGTTACCTAGTATCCTACAATGAGCAGTTCTTC. It is translated as CASSYLVSYNEQFF. This chain uses TRBV6-2 or TRBV6-3 with TRBJ2-1, with unresolved D. V was shortened by 2 bases and J by 1 base, with 6 bases between the two germline ends. The germline V gene has CDR1 MNHEY and CDR2 SVGEGT. CDR3 length equals 14 residues.

This clonotype was counted between two and nine times. The chain couples TRBV7-9 to TRBJ2-1, with a weak D call TRBD2 (6 bases). Trimming left V 3 bases short and J 6 bases short, with 12 bases between. CDR1 and CDR2 (germline): SEHNR, FQNEAQ (reference sequence). The CDR3 sequence is 14 residues long. Here the CDR3 DNA reads TGTGCCAGCAGCTTTTCTGGGGGAGGCAATGAGCAGTTCTTC. The encoded protein is CASSFSGGGNEQFF.

The chain has TRBV6-1 and TRBJ1-5, with D uncertain. The CDR3 has 15 amino acids. V gave up 6 bases and J gave up 0 bases, with 12 bases separating them. Germline lookup yields CDR1 MNHNS and CDR2 SASEGT. This chain's CDR3 is CASREQPYSNQPQHF. In nucleotides, the CDR3 is TGTGCCAGCAGGGAACAGCCGTATAGCAATCAGCCCCAGCATTTT.

This clonotype has a count of ten or more. The chain carries TRBV6-6 and TRBJ2-7; D is unresolved. The V gene lost 0 bases and the J gene lost 7 bases, with 13 bases spanning the gap. CDR3 size: 14 residues. Germline V CDR1 and CDR2: MNHNY, SVGAGI (reference sequence). For the CDR3, the DNA is TGTGCCAGCAGTTACTCATCCCGGGTGTGGGAGCAGTACTTC. The encoded protein is CASSYSSRVWEQYF.

The genes are TRBV4-1 and TRBJ2-7, with D unresolved. In germline, CDR1 is MGHRA, CDR2 YSYEKL. The CDR3 runs 15 residues. Trimming stripped 5 bases from V and 0 bases from J, with 14 bases between. DNA for the CDR3: TGCGCCAGCAGCGCCCTCCTAACGTCCTCCTACGAGCAGTACTTC. The encoded protein is CASSALLTSSYEQYF.